This TCR beta chain was identified during a study of CD8 T cells in ankylosing spondylitis. The length of the CDR3 is 14 residues. Losses at the gene ends were 5 bases for V and 6 bases for J; bases not matched to a gene: 9. The V gene's germline CDR1 is SGHRS and CDR2 YFSETQ. This clonotype was counted between two and nine times. Its target is unknown. Study results and caveats: With a CD8+ phenotype, disease-linked clones were relatively rare in peripheral blood. Among TCR beta sequences, a motif of several highly homologous variants appeared characteristic of ankylosing spondylitis blood. Reports of some motif variants in reactive arthritis synovial fluid and blood predate this one. Reportedly, disease-linked clones are significantly enriched in ankylosing spondylitis patients' matched synovial fluid.

Libraries of TCR beta came from quantitative 5'-RACE with molecular barcodes. TCRdb passed the 5' RACE reads through MiXCR, listing each CDR3 protein once. The table lists around 770,000 distinct CDR3 sequences, about an eighth of them singletons. The clonotype comes from a male donor with ankylosing spondylitis. Sequenced input: blood, either unsorted or a sorted T cell fraction (not recorded which). V is TRBV5-1 and J is TRBJ2-5; 8 positions match TRBD1. The CDR3 here is CASRSSDRGQTQYF. The CDR3 DNA is TGCGCCAGCAGATCCTCCGACAGGGGTCAGACCCAGTACTTC.